This T cell receptor beta chain was sequenced during a study of T cell clones after liver transplantation. About the study: Immunosuppression withdrawal was tried within 2 years after liver transplantation in this trial. Post-transplant blood was tracked for graft-donor-reactive T cell clones identified in a pre-transplant mixed lymphocyte reaction. Standard immunosuppression, with no induction, continued until 12-24 months after transplant. The study's findings and limits: A significant post-transplant drop in circulating graft-donor-reactive CD4 TCRbeta sequences occurred in most of the 8 subjects.

Profiled with immunoSEQ multiplex PCR; TCRdb holds only in-frame clones, not every one. The sample yields about 15,000 clones, 85% to 95% seen once. The CDR3 loop spans 16 amino acids. Germline loops: CDR1 MGHRA, CDR2 YSYEKL. Trimming took off 1 base at V and 0 bases at J, with 10 bases between the two ends. Of note for this clone: As yet, its antigen is unknown.

Sequenced material: CD8+ T cells from blood, taken before liver transplant. This sequence originates from a human donor who received a liver transplant. The chain is built from TRBV4-1 and TRBJ1-5; unclear D gene. DNA for the CDR3: TGCGCCAGCAGCCAAGGACCCGATAATAGCAATCAGCCCCAGCATTTT. It codes for CASSQGPDNSNQPQHF.